This T cell receptor beta chain originates from a study of shared clonotypes between healthy human individuals. Background on the study: Three CD4 naive, three CD4 memory, two CD8 naive and one CD8 memory plate were used per donor. Regarding the study as a whole: Sharing across four donors was highest in naive CD4 (around 5%) and lowest in memory CD8 (0.4%).

Researchers partitioned CD4+ cells into CD45RA+ naive and CD45RA-negative memory subsets. CDR3 length: 11 residues. CDR1 and CDR2 from the germline V gene are MDHEN and SYDVKM. Trimming removed 8 bases at V and 6 bases at J, with 9 bases between. About this clone itself: The target antigen is unknown.

The table came from immunoSEQ multiplex PCR; TCRdb's copy has only in-frame clones and leaves some out. The profile shows approximately 2,300,000 clones, 85% to 95% of them singletons. This receptor was identified in a man in his late teens or twenties in good health. Some clones in this sample may be carry-over from other donors' samples. What was sequenced was naive CD4+ T cells from PBMCs. Described subset: CD45RA+ positively selected. V and J are TRBV28 and TRBJ2-3; D unresolved. The CDR3 loop is CASGRPDTQYF. The CDR3 nucleotides read TGTGCCAGCGGACGACCGGATACGCAGTATTTT.